This entry lists 32 T cell receptor beta chains sequenced from one sample in a study of OX40 agonist ivuxolimab in advanced cancers. Sequencing used immunoSEQ multiplex PCR; TCRdb keeps in-frame clones, though not all of them. The data hold some 79,000 clones, with about nine tenths observed a single time. This specimen consisted of CD4+ or CD8+ T cells sorted from blood, obtained in a trial of the OX40 agonist ivuxolimab. These receptors originate from an adult with an advanced solid tumor such as melanoma, head and neck, liver or kidney cancer.

The rearrangement links TRBV6-6 to TRBJ2-2; D call uncertain. This CDR3 contains 14 residues. V shed 2 bases and J shed 2 bases, with 6 bases lying between them. Germline V gene lookup returns CDR1 MNHNY and CDR2 SVGAGI (reference sequence). The chain's CDR3 is CASSYLENTGELFF. As DNA, the CDR3 is TGTGCCAGCAGTTACCTAGAAAACACCGGGGAGCTGTTTTTT.

The CDR3 region is CAISEGLAGGPETQYF. For the CDR3, the DNA is TGTGCCATCAGTGAGGGACTAGCGGGAGGGCCGGAGACCCAGTACTTC. V gene TRBV10-3 combines with J gene TRBJ2-5; 15 bases are a match to TRBD2. After removal of 2 bases from V and 5 bases from J, the junction contained 3 bases not matched to a gene. Germline values: CDR1 ENHRY, CDR2 SYGVKD. CDR3 length equals 16 residues.

This chain joins TRBV6-1 and TRBJ2-3; TRBD2 matches 14 bases. The CDR3 contains 15 residues. Looked up from germline, CDR1 is MNHNS and CDR2 is SASEGT. Trimming took 3 bases from V and 6 from J; bases not matched to a gene: 2. Here the CDR3 reads CASSEGLAGADTQYF. CDR3 sequence (DNA): TGTGCCAGCAGTGAGGGACTAGCGGGAGCCGATACGCAGTATTTT.

V usage is TRBV5-1 and J usage is TRBJ1-1; no clear D. The CDR3 totals 13 residues. Trimming left V 4 bases short and J 2 bases short, with 9 bases between. From germline, CDR1 is SGHRS and CDR2 YFSETQ. The CDR3 DNA reads TGCGCCAGCAGCCCGATGCAAAACACTGAAGCTTTCTTT. Its protein product is CASSPMQNTEAFF.

This clone appeared once. The V gene is TRBV5-1, the J gene TRBJ2-3, with D perhaps TRBD2 (6 bases). Germline V gene lookup returns CDR1 SGHRS and CDR2 YFSETQ. The CDR3 extends over 14 amino acids. Trimming left V 1 base short and J 4 bases short, with 10 bases between. CDR3 bases: TGCGCCAGCAGCTTGACTGGGGGGTCAGATACGCAGTATTTT. This gives the protein CASSLTGGSDTQYF.

V and J are TRBV27 and TRBJ2-1; TRBD2 agrees at 9 bases. The V segment lost 6 bases and the J segment 8 bases; nucleotides outside the gene matches: 8. The CDR3 has 14 amino acids. Germline assignment: CDR1 MNHEY and CDR2 SMNVEV (reference sequence). In DNA, the CDR3 is TGTGCCAGCAGGCCGGGACTAGCTGCCTATGAGCAGTTCTTC. Translated, it gives CASRPGLAAYEQFF.

The CDR3 loop is CASSLDRGGSPLHF. The CDR3 DNA follows: TGTGCCAGCAGCCTGGACAGGGGCGGTTCACCCCTCCACTTT. V is TRBV2 and J is TRBJ1-6, with 9 nucleotides matching TRBD1. Trimming cost V 6 bases and J 9 bases; bases outside gene matches: 6. Germline CDR1 SNHLY, CDR2 FYNNEI. The CDR3 is made up of 14 amino acids. The variable domain in full, with the rest retrieved from reference TRBV2 and TRBJ1-6, is EPEVTQTPSHQVTQMGQEVILRCVPISNHLYFYWYRQILGQKVEFLVSFYNNEISEKSEIFDDQFSVERPDGSNFTLKIRSTKLEDSAMYFCASSLDRGGSPLHFGNGTRLTVT.

This rearrangement joins TRBV5-1 to TRBJ2-5; 13 nucleotides match TRBD2. With V trimmed by 7 bases and J by 5 bases, 5 bases remained unmatched. Germline V CDR1 and CDR2: SGHRS, YFSETQ. The CDR3 extends over 14 amino acids. The CDR3 region has the DNA TGCGCCAGCGGCGGACTAGCGGGAGTGGAGACCCAGTACTTC. This sequence encodes CASGGLAGVETQYF.

The rearrangement joins TRBV11-2 to TRBJ2-3, with D perhaps TRBD1 (7 bases). Per the germline V gene, CDR1 is SGHAT and CDR2 is FQNNGV. V dropped 5 bases and J dropped 3 bases, with 15 bases sitting between them. This CDR3 has 15 amino acids. CDR3 coding DNA: TGTGCCAGCAGCCCTCAGGGGGGCACGACAGATACGCAGTATTTT. This sequence encodes CASSPQGGTTDTQYF.

This chain joins TRBV28 and TRBJ2-3, with a tentative D call TRBD2 (7 bases). The length of the CDR3 is 16 residues. V dropped 2 bases and J dropped 5 bases, with 17 bases sitting between them. CDR1 and CDR2 (germline): MDHEN, SYDVKM. The CDR3 nucleotides read TGTGCCAGCAGTTTAGGGGGGGCGGGAGAGCAAGATACGCAGTATTTT. Amino acids: CASSLGGAGEQDTQYF.

The CDR3 bases are TGTGCCAGCAGCAAACCGGGACTAGCGGGAGTGTACGAGCAGTACTTC. Translation: CASSKPGLAGVYEQYF. The gene calls are TRBV7-8 and TRBJ2-7; TRBD2 agrees at 14 bases. Per the germline V gene, CDR1 is SGHVS and CDR2 is FQNEAQ. V gave up 5 bases and J gave up 4 bases; unmatched junction bases: 7. CDR3 length: 16 amino acids.

J is TRBJ2-3 and V is TRBV29-1, with D unclear. Trimming left V 5 bases short and J 2 bases short, with 8 bases between. Germline V gene lookup returns CDR1 SQVTM and CDR2 ANQGSEA. The CDR3 covers 12 residues. CDR3 sequence: CSVYQNTDTQYF. In DNA, the CDR3 is TGCAGCGTTTATCAAAACACAGATACGCAGTATTTT.

The chain employs TRBV4-1 and TRBJ2-2; 14 bases line up with TRBD2. The CDR3 covers 18 residues. Germline trimming cut 0 bases from V and 3 bases from J; bases unmatched to any gene: 3. Germline assignment: CDR1 MGHRA and CDR2 YSYEKL. CDR3 protein: CASSQEKGLAGDTGELFF. The CDR3 bases are TGCGCCAGCAGCCAAGAAAAGGGACTAGCGGGAGACACCGGGGAGCTGTTTTTT.

CDR3 sequence reads: CASSSRPGLAGTWNEQFF. The CDR3, as DNA: TGTGCCAGCAGCTCCCGACCGGGACTAGCGGGCACCTGGAATGAGCAGTTCTTC. The genes are TRBV11-2 and TRBJ2-1; 12 nucleotides match TRBD2. V lost 4 bases and J lost 7; bases outside the gene matches: 14. Per the germline V gene, CDR1 is SGHAT and CDR2 is FQNNGV. This CDR3 contains 18 residues.

The genes are TRBV18 and TRBJ2-3, with 15 nucleotides matching TRBD2. V lost 3 bases to trimming and J lost 2 bases; unmatched junction nucleotides: 3. Germline assignment: CDR1 KGHSH and CDR2 LQKENI. This CDR3 is 17 amino acids long. The CDR3 coding sequence is TGTGCCAGCTCACCCGGGACTAGCGGGAGGACCACAGATACGCAGTATTTT. This gives the protein CASSPGTSGRTTDTQYF.

The gene calls are TRBV15 and TRBJ2-3; 12 bases align to TRBD2. Germline V CDR1 and CDR2: LNHNV, YYDKDF (reference sequence). Trimming cost V 5 bases and J 0 bases; bases outside gene matches: 12. The CDR3 runs 19 residues. For the CDR3, the DNA is TGTGCCACCAGCTGGTTGACTAGCGGGAGAGGGTTGAGCACAGATACGCAGTATTTT. Amino acid sequence: CATSWLTSGRGLSTDTQYF.

The rearrangement joins TRBV7-3 to TRBJ2-1; TRBD1 is a possible D gene (6 bases). Trimming removed 4 bases from V and 4 bases from J, with 14 bases in between. The CDR3 is 15 amino acids. CDR1 and CDR2 from the germline V gene are SGHTA and FQGTGA. The CDR3 coding sequence is TGTGCCAGCAGCTCTACCGGCCAGGGGTACAATGAGCAGTTCTTC. Translation gives CASSSTGQGYNEQFF.

This clone has a single count. V is TRBV2 and J is TRBJ2-1; 8 bases map to TRBD2. This CDR3 spans 14 amino acids. Losses at the gene ends were 4 bases for V and 4 bases for J; bases not matched to a gene: 3. CDR1 and CDR2 from the germline V gene are SNHLY and FYNNEI. The CDR3 spells CASSGLASYNEQFF. Here the CDR3 DNA reads TGTGCCAGCAGTGGACTAGCGAGTTACAATGAGCAGTTCTTC.

CDR3 in DNA: TGCGCCAGCAGCCAAGAGTCCACGAACACCGGGGAGCTGTTTTTT. Translated: CASSQESTNTGELFF. The rearrangement uses TRBV4-1 and TRBJ2-2, with D hard to call. The CDR3 runs to 15 residues. V was shortened by 0 bases and J by 0 bases, with 5 bases between the two germline ends. Germline CDR1 and CDR2: MGHRA and YSYEKL.

This rearrangement joins TRBV5-1 to TRBJ2-2, with 11 positions matching TRBD1. Germline V gene sequence: CDR1 SGHRS, CDR2 YFSETQ. V lost 3 bases to trimming and J lost 5 bases; unmatched junction nucleotides: 6. The CDR3 covers 16 residues. CDR3 sequence (DNA): TGCGCCAGCAGCTCAGAGGACAGGGGGCGAACCGGGGAGCTGTTTTTT. Its translation is CASSSEDRGRTGELFF.

The CDR3 region has the DNA TGTGCCAGCAGCTTAGTTGGTAGCGAGCAGTACTTC. Translating it yields CASSLVGSEQYF. This chain links TRBV11-2 with TRBJ2-7; D is unclear. Trimming took off 1 base at V and 6 bases at J, with 7 bases between the two ends. The CDR3 runs to 12 residues. CDR1 SGHAT and CDR2 FQNNGV come from the germline V gene.

The chain carries TRBV25-1 and TRBJ1-2; 8 nucleotides match TRBD1. The germline CDR1 and CDR2 sequences are MGHDK and SYGVNS. The junction had 8 bases not matched to a gene; V was cut back by 2 bases and J by 12 bases. CDR3 size: 13 residues. The CDR3 protein is CASSEPGQDYHTF. CDR3 DNA sequence: TGTGCCAGCAGTGAACCGGGACAGGACTATCACACCTTC.

The rearrangement uses TRBV6-5 and TRBJ1-2, with 8 bases that match TRBD1. Trimming at V came to 4 bases and at J to 5 bases, leaving 6 bases not matched to a gene. CDR1 MNHEY and CDR2 SVGAGI come from the germline V gene. The CDR3 has 14 amino acids. In DNA form, the CDR3 reads TGTGCCAGCAGTTTGTCGGACAGGGTATATGGCTACACCTTC. This sequence encodes CASSLSDRVYGYTF.

The chain uses TRBV5-1 and TRBJ2-1, with 8 bases fitting TRBD2. Germline lookup yields CDR1 SGHRS and CDR2 YFSETQ. J gave up 2 bases and V 2 bases, and 6 bases lay outside the gene matches. The CDR3 is 16 amino acids. The CDR3 reads CASSFGAGDPYNEQFF. The CDR3 nucleotides read TGCGCCAGCAGCTTCGGAGCGGGAGACCCCTACAATGAGCAGTTCTTC.

The chain uses TRBV6-1 and TRBJ1-2; D is perhaps TRBD1 (5 bases). The CDR3 extends over 13 amino acids. Trimming removed 7 bases from V and 1 base from J, with 10 bases in between. Germline lookup yields CDR1 MNHNS and CDR2 SASEGT. The CDR3 DNA sequence: TGTGCCAGCAAAATCGACAGTAACTATGGCTACACCTTC. It specifies CASKIDSNYGYTF.

The CDR3 region is CASSQTSGRADEQYF. CDR3 DNA: TGTGCCAGCAGCCAGACTAGCGGGAGGGCCGACGAGCAGTACTTC. This sequence joins TRBV6-6 and TRBJ2-7; 14 nucleotides align to TRBD2. Unmatched junction bases numbered 6, after V lost 6 bases and J lost 5 bases. CDR3 length: 15 residues. Germline assignment: CDR1 MNHNY and CDR2 SVGAGI (reference sequence).

V gene TRBV7-9 combines with J gene TRBJ1-5; unclear D gene. The germline V gene has CDR1 SEHNR and CDR2 FQNEAQ (reference sequence). The length of the CDR3 is 14 residues. Trimming left V 3 bases short and J 5 bases short, with 11 bases between. The CDR3 DNA reads TGTGCCAGCAGCTTTGGAGGGTTAGATCAGCCCCAGCATTTT. It specifies CASSFGGLDQPQHF.

The chain joins TRBV7-9 to TRBJ2-5; 13 nucleotides agree with TRBD2. The germline CDR1 and CDR2 sequences are SEHNR and FQNEAQ (reference sequence). J gave up 4 bases and V 5 bases, and 7 bases lay outside the gene matches. The CDR3 extends over 16 amino acids. The CDR3 bases are TGTGCCAGCAGCACAGGACTAGCGGGAGCCGGAGAGACCCAGTACTTC. Protein sequence: CASSTGLAGAGETQYF. The full variable domain, in which reference TRBV7-9 and TRBJ2-5 provide the parts outside the CDR3, is DTGVSQNPRHKITKRGQNVTFRCDPISEHNRLYWYRQTLGQGPEFLTYFQNEAQLEKSRLLSDRFSAERPKGSFSTLEIQRTEQGDSAMYLCASSTGLAGAGETQYFGPGTRLLVL.

The chain's CDR3 is CASSLEGGPGTSGRAHTQYF. As DNA, the CDR3 is TGTGCCAGCAGTTTAGAGGGGGGCCCAGGGACTAGCGGGAGGGCCCATACGCAGTATTTT. This rearrangement joins TRBV27 to TRBJ2-3, with TRBD2 matching 16 bases. The germline CDR1 and CDR2 sequences are MNHEY and SMNVEV (reference sequence). The junction had 15 bases not matched to a gene; V was cut back by 2 bases and J by 7 bases. There are 20 residues in the CDR3.

The V gene is TRBV18, the J gene TRBJ1-1; D is unresolved. Per germline, CDR1 KGHSH and CDR2 LQKENI. There are 14 residues in the CDR3. The V gene lost 3 bases and the J gene lost 10 bases, with 18 bases spanning the gap. The DNA of the CDR3 is TGTGCCAGCTCACCCCCCGCGGCTGCTGGAGTAGCTTTCTTT. This encodes CASSPPAAAGVAFF.

The chain links TRBV7-2 to TRBJ2-5; D might be TRBD2 (6 bases). Deletions cut 5 bases from V and 5 bases from J, with 21 bases between. The CDR3 is 16 residues long. The V gene's germline CDR1 is SGHTA and CDR2 FQGNSA. The CDR3 protein is CASSPEGLWGWETQYF. For the CDR3, the DNA is TGTGCCAGCAGCCCGGAGGGACTCTGGGGGTGGGAGACCCAGTACTTC. The full variable domain, with the rest looked up from reference TRBV7-2 and TRBJ2-5, is GAGVSQSPSNKVTEKGKDVELRCDPISGHTALYWYRQSLGQGLEFLIYFQGNSAPDKSGLPSDRFSAERTGGSVSTLTIQRTQQEDSAVYLCASSPEGLWGWETQYFGPGTRLLVL.

This clone was observed a single time. The chain combines TRBV6-1 with TRBJ2-7, with TRBD1 as a possible D gene (8 bases). Trimming stripped 6 bases from V and 7 bases from J, with 19 bases between. The CDR3 extends over 14 amino acids. Germline loops: CDR1 MNHNS, CDR2 SASEGT. CDR3 bases: TGTGCCAGCAGCTTACAGGGGGGGACGGTGGAGCAGTACTTC. The encoded protein is CASSLQGGTVEQYF.